Listed below are T cell receptor beta chains from one sample, sequenced in a study of blood T cells in healthy people across ages. Via MiXCR, TCRdb re-called the 5' RACE reads, giving one row per CDR3 protein. The repertoire has roughly 1,800,000 distinct CDR3 sequences, about 50% of them found once; the top ten carry around 2.1%. Sequences were obtained from blood. Receptor source: a woman aged 40 to 50 in good health. The CDR3 runs from the conserved cysteine through the conserved F or W. A D gene is named only where the DNA matches it firmly. Size is omitted from some rows. Given values are once, few, many or a class for expanded clones.

>NA|TRBJ1-2|TRBV3-1|NA
CASSQIGGVLRYTF
TGTGCCAGCAGCCAAATCGGGGGGGTGCTCCGCTACACCTTC
>NA|TRBJ1-2|TRBV28|NA
CASSLSSGGYTF
TGTGCCAGCAGTTTATCTAGTGGGGGCTACACCTTC
>NA|TRBJ2-5|TRBV2|NA
CASSDRLLKETQYF
TGTGCCAGCAGTGACCGGCTACTTAAAGAGACCCAGTACTTC
>NA|TRBJ2-5|TRBV20-1|NA
CSASTGRKETQYF
TGCAGTGCTAGTACCGGGCGGAAGGAGACCCAGTACTTC
>NA|TRBJ2-3|TRBV7-2|TRBD2
CASIKGLAAYTSTDTQYF
TGTGCCAGCATCAAAGGACTAGCGGCGTACACGAGCACAGATACGCAGTATTTT
>NA|TRBJ1-5|TRBV4-1|TRBD1
CASSQDWEKGQGGRQPQHF
TGCGCCAGCAGCCAAGATTGGGAAAAGGGACAGGGGGGACGTCAGCCCCAGCATTTT
>many|TRBJ2-7|TRBV20-1|TRBD1
CSAGTGDYEQYF
TGCAGTGCCGGGACAGGGGACTACGAGCAGTACTTC
>NA|TRBJ2-1|TRBV20-1|TRBD2
CSAIRLAGASHNEQFF
TGCAGTGCCATAAGACTAGCGGGGGCCTCCCACAATGAGCAGTTCTTC
>NA|TRBJ2-1|TRBV4-2|NA
CASSQRPTGTYNEQFF
TGTGCCAGCAGCCAACGGCCTACAGGCACTTACAATGAGCAGTTCTTC
>NA|TRBJ2-1|TRBV20-1|NA
CSAKSSGHPGHEQFF
TGCAGTGCTAAATCCTCAGGACACCCTGGACATGAGCAGTTCTTC
>few|TRBJ2-5|TRBV10-3|NA
CAISDVLYQETQYF
TGTGCCATCAGTGACGTCTTGTACCAAGAGACCCAGTACTTC
>NA|TRBJ1-5|TRBV7-9|NA
CASSLDRISNQPQHF
TGTGCCAGCAGCTTAGACCGGATTAGCAATCAGCCCCAGCATTTT
>NA|TRBJ1-1|TRBV4-1|NA
CASSQAFAAGTRENTEAFF
TGCGCCAGCAGCCAAGCGTTTGCTGCCGGGACAAGAGAGAACACTGAAGCTTTCTTT